These 26 T cell receptor beta chains share one sample of origin, sequenced in a study of T cell responses to AZD1222 COVID-19 vaccine. The table came from immunoSEQ multiplex PCR; TCRdb's copy has only in-frame clones and leaves some out. The sample yields approximately 79,000 clones, 65% to 90% seen once. This sample comprised peripheral blood, obtained on day 0 of AZD1222 vaccination. These receptor sequences come from an adult in good health.

This chain connects TRBV30 to TRBJ1-2; TRBD1 agrees at 7 bases. The CDR3 sequence is 14 residues long. Germline values: CDR1 GTSNPN, CDR2 SVGIG (reference sequence). V lost 0 bases, J lost 4 bases, and 5 bases stayed unmatched. In DNA form, the CDR3 reads TGTGCCTGGAGTGTAGGAGGGGGCCCCTATGGCTACACCTTC. Residues: CAWSVGGGPYGYTF.

This chain uses TRBV6-2 or TRBV6-3 with TRBJ2-7, with 9 bases lining up with TRBD2. CDR1 and CDR2 (germline): MNHEY, SVGEGT. V trimming: 6 bases; J trimming: 4 bases; junction bases outside the gene matches: 13. CDR3 size: 16 residues. CDR3 in amino acids: CASSPMTGLAGYEQYF. The DNA of the CDR3 is TGTGCCAGCAGCCCGATGACGGGGCTAGCGGGATACGAGCAGTACTTC.

This chain connects TRBV6-6 to TRBJ2-5; 7 nucleotides line up with TRBD1. Germline-derived CDR1 and CDR2 are MNHNY and SVGAGI (reference sequence). Losses at the gene ends were 5 bases for V and 3 bases for J; bases not matched to a gene: 12. The CDR3 runs 16 residues. CDR3 amino acids: CASSNRYPTGKETQYF. Here the CDR3 DNA reads TGTGCCAGCAGTAACCGATACCCGACAGGGAAAGAGACCCAGTACTTC.

J is TRBJ2-1 and V is TRBV19; D is unresolved. Germline assignment: CDR1 LNHDA and CDR2 SQIVND (reference sequence). With 7 bases removed from V and 2 bases from J, the gap between germline ends came to 9 bases. The CDR3 has 13 amino acids. The CDR3 spells CASKGSPYNEQFF. Written as DNA, the CDR3 is TGTGCCAGTAAGGGCAGTCCCTACAATGAGCAGTTCTTC. Combining the CDR3 with reference TRBV19 and TRBJ2-1 gives the whole variable domain DGGITQSPKYLFRKEGQNVTLSCEQNLNHDAMYWYRQDPGQGLRLIYYSQIVNDFQKGDIAEGYSVSREKKESFPLTVTSAQKNPTAFYLCASKGSPYNEQFFGPGTRLTVL.

The CDR3 reads CASSQRQATGELFF. The CDR3 nucleotides read TGTGCCAGCAGCCAACGACAGGCCACCGGGGAGCTGTTTTTT. The chain couples TRBV11-2 to TRBJ2-2; D perhaps matches TRBD1 (6 bases). The CDR3 loop spans 14 amino acids. The V gene's germline CDR1 is SGHAT and CDR2 FQNNGV. Trimming shortened V by 5 bases and J by 4 bases, and 11 bases separated the two germline ends.

The gene calls are TRBV19 and TRBJ1-1; tentatively, D is TRBD1 (6 bases). V was clipped by 2 bases and J by 4 bases, with 14 bases between them. The CDR3 length is 15 residues. Germline V lookup: CDR1 LNHDA, CDR2 SQIVND (reference sequence). The CDR3 sequence: CASSIYRVGSTEAFF. The CDR3 DNA follows: TGTGCCAGTAGTATATACAGGGTGGGTTCCACTGAAGCTTTCTTT.

The genes are TRBV5-8 and TRBJ2-1; the D gene is possibly TRBD1 (6 bases). Germline V gene sequence: CDR1 SGHTS, CDR2 YDEGEE. This CDR3 is built from 13 residues. V was clipped by 6 bases and J by 7 bases, with 14 bases between them. CDR3 amino acids: CASKHRARNEQFF. The CDR3 nucleotides are TGTGCCAGCAAACACAGGGCCCGGAATGAGCAGTTCTTC.

The chain couples TRBV27 to TRBJ2-1, with D possibly being TRBD1 (6 bases). The CDR3 is 11 amino acids. V shed 8 bases and J shed 7 bases, with 9 bases lying between them. Germline V CDR1 and CDR2: MNHEY, SMNVEV (reference sequence). The CDR3 DNA follows: TGTGCCAGCCAGGGGTGGAATGAGCAGTTCTTC. This encodes CASQGWNEQFF.

J is TRBJ2-3 and V is TRBV6-2 or TRBV6-3, with a tentative D call TRBD2 (6 bases). CDR3 length: 17 amino acids. The V end was cut by 2 bases, the J end by 0 bases, with 15 bases between. Per germline, CDR1 MNHEY and CDR2 SVGEGT. This CDR3 reads CASSYQGLYSSTDTQYF. CDR3 nucleotides: TGTGCCAGCAGTTACCAGGGACTTTACTCTAGCACAGATACGCAGTATTTT.

The V call is TRBV9, the J call TRBJ1-6; 7 bases map to TRBD1. The CDR3 sequence is 17 residues long. CDR1 and CDR2 from the germline V gene are SGDLS and YYNGEE. V dropped 0 bases and J dropped 6; count of bases not matched to a gene: 9. This CDR3 reads CASSVAGRGPGNSPLHF. The CDR3 DNA sequence: TGTGCCAGCAGCGTAGCCGGAAGGGGGCCTGGTAATTCACCCCTCCACTTT.

The chain combines TRBV11-3 with TRBJ2-1; 10 nucleotides align to TRBD2. Germline loops: CDR1 SGHNT, CDR2 YENEEA. Trimming took 2 bases from V and 5 from J; bases not matched to a gene: 3. The CDR3 is 15 amino acids. CDR3 sequence reads: CASSLLAGAHNEQFF. The CDR3 nucleotides read TGTGCCAGCAGCTTACTAGCGGGAGCCCACAATGAGCAGTTCTTC.

This chain joins TRBV9 and TRBJ1-6, with D maybe TRBD1 (5 bases). V lost 4 bases and J 6 bases, leaving 17 bases between the germline ends. Looked up from germline, CDR1 is SGDLS and CDR2 is YYNGEE. This CDR3 has 16 amino acids. CDR3 residues: CASSTSGGALNSPLHF. The DNA for the CDR3 is TGTGCCAGCAGCACGAGCGGAGGGGCCCTTAATTCACCCCTCCACTTT.

The table lists this clone with a few counts. Written as DNA, the CDR3 is TGTGCCAGCAGCATTCAAGAGGGCCACGAGCAGTACTTC. Translated, it gives CASSIQEGHEQYF. V and J are TRBV7-8 and TRBJ2-7; possibly TRBD2 for D (5 bases). Germline V gene sequence: CDR1 SGHVS, CDR2 FQNEAQ. Deletions cut 5 bases from V and 5 bases from J, with 13 bases between. The CDR3 length is 13 residues.

The chain joins TRBV7-7 to TRBJ2-2; TRBD2 is a possible D gene (6 bases). The germline V gene encodes CDR1 SSHAT and CDR2 FNYEAQ (reference sequence). The ends were cut back, 6 bases at V and 0 bases at J, with 20 bases in the middle. CDR3 size: 18 residues. The CDR3 nucleotides read TGTGCCAGCAGTCGCGGGATCTCGAGGGAACCGAACACCGGGGAGCTGTTTTTT. Amino acid sequence: CASSRGISREPNTGELFF.

This chain connects TRBV3-1 (or the pseudogene TRBV3-2) to TRBJ2-1, with 8 bases lining up with TRBD1. V lost 4 bases and J lost 5; bases outside the gene matches: 7. CDR1 and CDR2 (germline): LGHDT, YNNKEL (reference sequence). The CDR3 is 15 residues long. The CDR3 sequence is CASSLQTGAHNEQFF. CDR3 coding DNA: TGTGCCAGCAGCCTCCAGACAGGGGCGCACAATGAGCAGTTCTTC.

The CDR3: CASSLQGDSYNSPLHF. CDR3 in DNA: TGCGCCAGCAGCTTACAGGGAGACTCCTATAATTCACCCCTCCACTTT. V and J are TRBV5-1 and TRBJ1-6; D possibly corresponds to TRBD1 (6 bases). Germline lookup yields CDR1 SGHRS and CDR2 YFSETQ. The CDR3 is 16 amino acids. The V and J ends lost 2 bases and 0 bases respectively, with 9 bases between them. Variable domain in full (rest from reference TRBV5-1 and TRBJ1-6): KAGVTQTPRYLIKTRGQQVTLSCSPISGHRSVSWYQQTPGQGLQFLFEYFSETQRNKGNFPGRFSGRQFSNSRSEMNVSTLELGDSALYLCASSLQGDSYNSPLHFGNGTRLTVT.

This clone has just a few counts. The rearrangement uses TRBV5-1 and TRBJ2-1; perhaps TRBD1 as D (5 bases). Trimming stripped 2 bases from V and 5 bases from J, with 8 bases between. The germline V gene encodes CDR1 SGHRS and CDR2 YFSETQ. CDR3 size: 13 residues. The CDR3 loop is CASSFDSNNEQFF. The CDR3 nucleotides read TGCGCCAGCAGCTTCGACAGCAACAATGAGCAGTTCTTC.

This clone came up a few times. The chain links TRBV9 to TRBJ1-1; D remains ambiguous. Per the germline V gene, CDR1 is SGDLS and CDR2 is YYNGEE. Between the trimmed V and J ends, which lost 5 bases and 0 bases, there was a span of 20 bases. The CDR3 has 17 amino acids. CDR3 sequence reads: CASSLVDIGRMNTEAFF. The CDR3 DNA reads as TGTGCCAGCAGTTTAGTAGATATTGGGCGCATGAACACTGAAGCTTTCTTT. Combining the CDR3 with reference TRBV9 and TRBJ1-1 gives the whole variable domain DSGVTQTPKHLITATGQRVTLRCSPRSGDLSVYWYQQSLDQGLQFLIQYYNGEERAKGNILERFSAQQFPDLHSELNLSSLELGDSALYFCASSLVDIGRMNTEAFFGQGTRLTVV.

CDR3 DNA sequence: TGTGCCAGCAGCCCTTACGGACAGGGTAACGCAGATACGCAGTATTTT. Translating it yields CASSPYGQGNADTQYF. The gene calls are TRBV7-2 and TRBJ2-3; 8 bases align to TRBD1. The V gene's germline CDR1 is SGHTA and CDR2 FQGNSA. The junction had 11 bases not matched to a gene; V was cut back by 5 bases and J by 4 bases. The CDR3 length is 16 residues.

The genes are TRBV6-6 and TRBJ2-1; perhaps TRBD1 as D (6 bases). This CDR3 spans 15 amino acids. V was shortened by 4 bases and J by 8 bases, with 18 bases between the two germline ends. In germline, CDR1 is MNHNY, CDR2 SVGAGI (reference sequence). The CDR3 sequence is CASSSRDQGIDEQFF. In DNA form, the CDR3 reads TGTGCCAGCAGTTCCCGGGATCAGGGGATTGATGAGCAGTTCTTC.

The chain combines TRBV12-5 with TRBJ1-1; 9 bases map to TRBD1. V lost 2 bases, J lost 7 bases, and 11 bases stayed unmatched. Germline V gives CDR1 LGHNT, CDR2 FRNRAP. This CDR3 spans 16 amino acids. In DNA form, the CDR3 reads TGTGCTAGTGGTTTGCCCACTAGGACAGGGGAAAGTGAAGCTTTCTTT. This gives the protein CASGLPTRTGESEAFF.

The gene calls are TRBV6-2 or TRBV6-3 and TRBJ1-1; D is unclear. The V end lost 5 bases, the J end lost 1 base, and 23 bases lay between the germline ends. The CDR3 extends over 18 amino acids. Germline CDR1 reads MNHEY; CDR2 reads SVGEGT. In DNA form, the CDR3 reads TGTGCCAGCAGTCCCTTAGGTTGGAGCCCGGGGTCGAACACTGAAGCTTTCTTT. The encoded protein is CASSPLGWSPGSNTEAFF.

The chain has TRBV10-2 and TRBJ1-5; D gene ambiguous. Germline V lookup: CDR1 WSHSY, CDR2 SAAADI. V shed 3 bases and J shed 7 bases, with 10 bases lying between them. The CDR3 is made up of 13 amino acids. The CDR3 coding sequence is TGCGCCAGCAGTGAATCACTACGGCAGCCCCAGCATTTT. Translation gives CASSESLRQPQHF.

The chain is built from TRBV28 and TRBJ1-2; tentatively, D is TRBD1 (6 bases). Trimming removed 6 bases at V and 2 bases at J, with 10 bases between. CDR3 length equals 13 residues. Germline loops: CDR1 MDHEN, CDR2 SYDVKM. Here the CDR3 DNA reads TGTGCCAGCAGGTCCACAGGGAACTATGGCTACACCTTC. As protein: CASRSTGNYGYTF.

V and J are TRBV9 and TRBJ1-2, with unresolved D. CDR1 and CDR2 (germline): SGDLS, YYNGEE. V gave up 0 bases and J gave up 4 bases, with 13 bases separating them. This CDR3 spans 15 amino acids. DNA for the CDR3: TGTGCCAGCAGCGTAGCGACCGGACCACTCTATGGCTACACCTTC. Its protein is CASSVATGPLYGYTF.

The chain uses TRBV10-3 and TRBJ2-7; perhaps TRBD2 as D (5 bases). Germline loops: CDR1 ENHRY, CDR2 SYGVKD. This CDR3 has 16 amino acids. V was trimmed by 1 base and J by 3 bases, leaving 16 bases between them. The CDR3 loop is CAISELWSGEGYEQYF. DNA of the CDR3: TGTGCCATCAGTGAGTTATGGAGCGGAGAGGGCTACGAGCAGTACTTC.